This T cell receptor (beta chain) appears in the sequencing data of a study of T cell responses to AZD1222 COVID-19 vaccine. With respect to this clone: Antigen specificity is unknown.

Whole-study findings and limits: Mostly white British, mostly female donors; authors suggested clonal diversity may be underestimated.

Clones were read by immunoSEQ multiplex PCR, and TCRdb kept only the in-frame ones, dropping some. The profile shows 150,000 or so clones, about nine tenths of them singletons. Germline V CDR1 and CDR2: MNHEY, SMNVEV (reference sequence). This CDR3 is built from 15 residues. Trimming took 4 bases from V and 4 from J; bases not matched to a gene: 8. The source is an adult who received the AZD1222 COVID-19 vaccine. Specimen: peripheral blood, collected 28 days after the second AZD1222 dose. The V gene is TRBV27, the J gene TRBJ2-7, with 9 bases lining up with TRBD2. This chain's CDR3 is CASSSAGGRFYEQYF. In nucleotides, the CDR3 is TGTGCCAGCAGTTCCGCGGGGGGGCGCTTTTACGAGCAGTACTTC.